This TCR beta chain was retrieved from a study of cytomegalovirus exposure and HLA in healthy donors. The donors were in the 120-subject validation cohort; that cohort was separate from the approximately 700-subject first cohort. This clone was found once. Profiled with immunoSEQ multiplex PCR; TCRdb holds only in-frame clones, not every one. The table records about 200,000 clones, around 88% of them present only once. Germline CDR1 reads SNHLY; CDR2 reads FYNNEI. V shed 6 bases and J 2 bases; nucleotides not matched to a gene: 14. The length of the CDR3 is 18 residues. Sequencing input: PBMCs. The rearrangement joins TRBV2 to TRBJ1-5; 9 bases fit TRBD1. The receptor comes from a woman aged 18-30 years in good health and CMV-seronegative. The CDR3 is CASRPGQGQTRGNQPQHF. In DNA form, the CDR3 reads TGTGCCAGCAGGCCGGGACAGGGACAAACTCGTGGCAATCAGCCCCAGCATTTT.